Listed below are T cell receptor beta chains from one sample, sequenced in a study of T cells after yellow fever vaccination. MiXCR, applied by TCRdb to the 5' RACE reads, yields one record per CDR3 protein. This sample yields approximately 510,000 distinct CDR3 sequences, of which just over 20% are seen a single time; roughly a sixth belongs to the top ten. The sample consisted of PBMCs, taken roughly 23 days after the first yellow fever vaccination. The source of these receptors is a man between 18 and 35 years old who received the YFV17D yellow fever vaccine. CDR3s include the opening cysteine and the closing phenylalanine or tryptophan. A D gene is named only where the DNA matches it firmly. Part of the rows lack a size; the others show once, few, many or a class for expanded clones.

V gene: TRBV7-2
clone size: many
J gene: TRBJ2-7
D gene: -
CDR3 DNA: TGTGCCAGCGGTCAGGCGGGGGCATACGAGCAGTACTTC
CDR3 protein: CASGQAGAYEQYF

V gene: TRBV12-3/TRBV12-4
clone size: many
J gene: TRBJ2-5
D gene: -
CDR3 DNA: TGTGCCAGCATCTCTTACTTGGGTTACCAAGAGACCCAGTACTTC
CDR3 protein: CASISYLGYQETQYF

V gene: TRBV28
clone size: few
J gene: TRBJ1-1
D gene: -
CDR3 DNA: TGTGCCAGCAGAGGGGGGGATGGGGGGGCGCTAAGAGCTTTCTTT
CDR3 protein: CASRGGDGGALRAFF

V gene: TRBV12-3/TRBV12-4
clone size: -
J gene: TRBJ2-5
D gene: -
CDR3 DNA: TGTGCCAGCTTGGGGAGGGGGGCCAACCAAGAGACCCAGTACTTC
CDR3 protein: CASLGRGANQETQYF

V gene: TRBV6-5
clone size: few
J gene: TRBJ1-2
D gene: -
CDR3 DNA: TGTGCCAGCAGTTACCCCTCAGGGGTCAACTATGGCTACACCTTC
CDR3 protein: CASSYPSGVNYGYTF

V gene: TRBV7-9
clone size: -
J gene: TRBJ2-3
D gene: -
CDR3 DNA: TGTGCCAGCAGCGGCCCCTGGGGGGATACGCAGTATTTT
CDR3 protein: CASSGPWGDTQYF

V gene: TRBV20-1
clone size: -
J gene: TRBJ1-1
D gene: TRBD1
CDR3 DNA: TGCAGTGCTTACGCCTACAGGGGCCTGGGGGAGAACACTGAAGCTTTCTTT
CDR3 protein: CSAYAYRGLGENTEAFF

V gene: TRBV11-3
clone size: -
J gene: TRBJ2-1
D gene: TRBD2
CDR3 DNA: TGTGCCAGCAGCTCCGGTAGCGGGTCCTACAATGAGCAGTTCTTC
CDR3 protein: CASSSGSGSYNEQFF

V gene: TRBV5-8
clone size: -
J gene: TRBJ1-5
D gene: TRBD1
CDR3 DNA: TGTGCCAGCAGCTTAGATACAGGGGGCCGAGATCAGCCCCAGCATTTT
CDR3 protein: CASSLDTGGRDQPQHF

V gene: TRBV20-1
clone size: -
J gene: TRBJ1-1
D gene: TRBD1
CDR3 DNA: TGCAGTGCTAGACGGGACAGTGAGTACACTGAAGCTTTCTTT
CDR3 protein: CSARRDSEYTEAFF

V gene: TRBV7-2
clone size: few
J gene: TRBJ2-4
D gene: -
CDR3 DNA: TGTGCCAGCAGCTTGTCCCTCAAAAACATTCAGTACTTC
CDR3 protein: CASSLSLKNIQYF

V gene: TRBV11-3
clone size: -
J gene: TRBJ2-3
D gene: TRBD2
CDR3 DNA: TGTGCCAGCAACCCCCGGGGGGGCCGCACAGATACGCAGTATTTT
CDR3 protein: CASNPRGGRTDTQYF

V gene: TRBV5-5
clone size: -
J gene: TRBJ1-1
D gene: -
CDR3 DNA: TGTGCCAGCAGCCCTCGGGGGGGGGCGGGCACTGAAGCTTTCTTT
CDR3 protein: CASSPRGGAGTEAFF

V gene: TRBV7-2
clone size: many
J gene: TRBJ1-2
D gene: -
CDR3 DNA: TGTGCCAGCAGCTTAGCGCGGGGCAGGGGCTATGGCTACACCTTC
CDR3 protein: CASSLARGRGYGYTF

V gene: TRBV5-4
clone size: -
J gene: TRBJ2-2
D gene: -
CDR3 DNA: TGTGCCAGCAGCGGAGACAGACACACCGGGGAGCTGTTTTTT
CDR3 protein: CASSGDRHTGELFF

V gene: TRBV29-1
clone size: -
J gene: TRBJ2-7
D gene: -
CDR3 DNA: TGCAGCGTCGCAGGAGGTGGTGACGAGCAGTACTTC
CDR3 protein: CSVAGGGDEQYF

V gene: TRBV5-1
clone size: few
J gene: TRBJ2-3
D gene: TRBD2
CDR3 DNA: TGCGCCAGCAGTCCTAGCGGGTTCCCCGCGGATACGCAGTATTTT
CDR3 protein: CASSPSGFPADTQYF

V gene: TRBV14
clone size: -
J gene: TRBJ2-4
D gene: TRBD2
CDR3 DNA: TGTGCCAGCAGCCTCTATTCTAGCGGAAACATTCAGTACTTC
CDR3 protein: CASSLYSSGNIQYF

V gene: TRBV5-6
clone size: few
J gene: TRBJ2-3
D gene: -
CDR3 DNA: TGTGCCAGCAGCGCGGACTCCAGGGGCCTTCTATCGGATACGCAGTATTTT
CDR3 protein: CASSADSRGLLSDTQYF

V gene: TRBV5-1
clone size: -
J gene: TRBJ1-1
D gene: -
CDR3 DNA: TGCGCCAGCAGCCTTTCCACTGAGAACACTGAACCTTTCTTT
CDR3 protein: CASSLSTENTEPFF

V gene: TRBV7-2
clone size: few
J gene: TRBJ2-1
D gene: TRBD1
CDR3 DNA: TGTGCCAGCAGCTCCCGGGACAGGGATGTCGATGAGCAGTTCTTC
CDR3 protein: CASSSRDRDVDEQFF

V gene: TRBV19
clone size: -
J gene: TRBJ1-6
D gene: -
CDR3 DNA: TGTGCCAGTAGCCTTCTTCCCCGGGGACTGATTAATTCACCCCTCCACTTT
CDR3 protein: CASSLLPRGLINSPLHF

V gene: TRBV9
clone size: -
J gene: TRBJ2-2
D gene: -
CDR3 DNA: TGTGCCAGCAGCCCGACAGGCCTGAACACCGGGGAGCTGTTTTTT
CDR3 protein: CASSPTGLNTGELFF

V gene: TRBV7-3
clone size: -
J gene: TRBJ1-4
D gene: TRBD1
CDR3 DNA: TGTGCCAGCAGCTCGGACCACGACAGGGGAGAAAATGAAAAACTGTTTTTT
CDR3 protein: CASSSDHDRGENEKLFF

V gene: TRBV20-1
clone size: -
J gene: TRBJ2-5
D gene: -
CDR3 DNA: TGCAGTGCTAGAGGGGGGGCGGGAGAGACCCAGTACTTC
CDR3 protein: CSARGGAGETQYF

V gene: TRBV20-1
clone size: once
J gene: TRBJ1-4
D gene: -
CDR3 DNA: TGCAGTGCTAGAGCACCGGCCGAAAAACTGTTTTTT
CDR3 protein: CSARAPAEKLFF

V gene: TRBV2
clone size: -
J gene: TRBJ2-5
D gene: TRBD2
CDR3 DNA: TGTGCCATCAGTTTACCGCTAGCGGGGGGGAAAGCCCAAGAGACCCAGTACTTC
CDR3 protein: CAISLPLAGGKAQETQYF

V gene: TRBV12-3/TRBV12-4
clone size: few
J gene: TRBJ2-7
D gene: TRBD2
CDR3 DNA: TGTGCCAGCAGCGGGGGGGCCCTTAGCGAGCAGTACTTC
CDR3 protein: CASSGGALSEQYF

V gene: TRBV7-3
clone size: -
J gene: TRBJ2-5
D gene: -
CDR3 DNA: TGTGCCAGCAGCTTAAATCGCGCCGAAGAGACCCAGTACTTC
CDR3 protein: CASSLNRAEETQYF

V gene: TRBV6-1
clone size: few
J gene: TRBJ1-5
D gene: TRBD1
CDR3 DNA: TGTGCCAGCAGCAAAGGGGACAGCTCCAATCAGCCCCAGCATTTT
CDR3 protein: CASSKGDSSNQPQHF

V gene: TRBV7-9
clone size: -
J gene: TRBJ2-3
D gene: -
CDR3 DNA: TGTGCCAGCAGCTTTACAGGGCCAGATACGCAGTATTTT
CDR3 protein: CASSFTGPDTQYF

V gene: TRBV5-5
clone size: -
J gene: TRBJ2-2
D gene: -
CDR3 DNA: TGTGCCAGCAGCTATTCTACGGGGCAGGGCACCGGGGAGCTGTTTTTT
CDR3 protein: CASSYSTGQGTGELFF

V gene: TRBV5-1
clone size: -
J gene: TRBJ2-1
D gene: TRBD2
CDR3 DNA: TGCGCCAGCAGCTCCACCCCGGGCGGGGGTGGCAATGAGCAGTTCTTC
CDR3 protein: CASSSTPGGGGNEQFF

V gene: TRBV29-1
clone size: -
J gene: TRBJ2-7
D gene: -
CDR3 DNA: TGCAGCGTCATGAGGGGAACCGGTTCCTACGAGCAGTACTTC
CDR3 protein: CSVMRGTGSYEQYF

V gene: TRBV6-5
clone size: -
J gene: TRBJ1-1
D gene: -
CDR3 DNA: TGTGCCACGTCCACATTCGCAGGAGCTTTCTTT
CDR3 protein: CATSTFAGAFF

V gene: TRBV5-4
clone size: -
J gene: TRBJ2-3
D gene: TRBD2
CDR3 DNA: TGTGCCAGCGGAACCACTAGCGGGTTCCGCACAGATACGCAGTATTTT
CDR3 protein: CASGTTSGFRTDTQYF